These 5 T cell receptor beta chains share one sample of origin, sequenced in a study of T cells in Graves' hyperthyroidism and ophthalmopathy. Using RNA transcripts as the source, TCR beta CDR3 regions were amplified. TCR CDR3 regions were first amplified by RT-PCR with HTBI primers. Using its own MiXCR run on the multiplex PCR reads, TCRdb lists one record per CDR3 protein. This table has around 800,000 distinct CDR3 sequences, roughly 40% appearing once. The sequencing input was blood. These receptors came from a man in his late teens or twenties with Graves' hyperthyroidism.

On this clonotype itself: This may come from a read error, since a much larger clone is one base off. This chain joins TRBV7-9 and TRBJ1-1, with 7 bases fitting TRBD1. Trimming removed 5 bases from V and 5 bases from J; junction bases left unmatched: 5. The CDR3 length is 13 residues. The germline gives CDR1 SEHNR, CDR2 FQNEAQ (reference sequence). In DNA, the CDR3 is TGTGCCAGCAGCCCACAGGGGCAGACTGAAGCTTTCTTT. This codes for CASSPQGQTEAFF.

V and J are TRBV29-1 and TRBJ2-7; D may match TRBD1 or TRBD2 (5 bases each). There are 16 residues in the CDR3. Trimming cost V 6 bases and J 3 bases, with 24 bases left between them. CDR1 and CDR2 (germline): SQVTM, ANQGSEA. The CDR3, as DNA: TGCAGCGTCGGAACCCCGGGACCGAGGGCGGGCTACGAGCAGTACTTC. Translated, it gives CSVGTPGPRAGYEQYF.

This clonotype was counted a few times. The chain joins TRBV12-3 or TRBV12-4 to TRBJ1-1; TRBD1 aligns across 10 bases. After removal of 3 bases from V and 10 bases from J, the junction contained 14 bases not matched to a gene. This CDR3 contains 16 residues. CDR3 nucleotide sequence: TGTGCCAGCAGTTTCGGGGGACAGGGGCCCACGAGAGGAGCTTTCTTT. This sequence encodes CASSFGGQGPTRGAFF.

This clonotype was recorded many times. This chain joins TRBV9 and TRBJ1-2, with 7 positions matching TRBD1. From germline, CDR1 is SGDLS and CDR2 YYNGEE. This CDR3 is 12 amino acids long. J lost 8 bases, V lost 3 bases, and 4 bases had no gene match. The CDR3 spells CASSATGVGYTF. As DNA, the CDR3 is TGTGCCAGCAGCGCCACAGGGGTAGGCTACACCTTC.

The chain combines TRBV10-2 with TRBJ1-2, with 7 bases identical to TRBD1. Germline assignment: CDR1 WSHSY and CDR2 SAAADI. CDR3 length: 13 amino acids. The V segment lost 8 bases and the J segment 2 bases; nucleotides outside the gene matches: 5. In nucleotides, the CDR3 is TGCGCCAGCCCGCGGACAGGAAACTATGGCTACACCTTC. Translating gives CASPRTGNYGYTF.